This T cell receptor (beta chain) was captured by sequencing in a study of control samples from healthy donors and cancer patients. Trimming pared 9 bases from V and 5 bases from J, leaving 14 bases between. In germline, CDR1 is MNHEY, CDR2 SVGAGI. The CDR3 covers 13 residues. Generated by immunoSEQ multiplex PCR, the TCRdb table keeps only in-frame clones and is missing some. The top ten clones hold more than 5.5% of a sample with approximately 80,000 clones, about 88% of them seen once. The sequence derives from a woman in her 50s in good health. The V and J genes are TRBV6-5 and TRBJ1-5; D call uncertain. Sequences were obtained from blood. The CDR3 DNA is TGTGCCAGTAGATCCCGACTTTATCAGCCCCAGCATTTT. Translating it yields CASRSRLYQPQHF.